The 18 T cell receptor beta chains listed next were all sequenced from one sample in a study of shared clonotypes between healthy human individuals. Clones were sequenced by immunoSEQ multiplex PCR, and TCRdb holds only the in-frame ones, with some missing. The sample contains about 1.5 million clones, 98% of which appear only once. Sequencing used naive CD4+ T cells sorted from blood. Subset denoted: CD45RA+ positively selected. The receptors were sampled from a man aged 25 to 40 in good health.

The chain has TRBV15 and TRBJ2-7; 9 nucleotides match TRBD1. Germline CDR1 reads LNHNV; CDR2 reads YYDKDF (reference sequence). This CDR3 region has 17 residues. Trimming at V came to 2 bases and at J to 7 bases, leaving 15 bases not matched to a gene. CDR3 nucleotides: TGTGCCACCAGCAGACCGGATGTCGGGACAGGGCCCTCAGAGCAGTACTTC. Its protein product is CATSRPDVGTGPSEQYF.

Regarding this clone: At one end the junction does not follow the germline gene, possibly because of a read error. The chain is built from TRBV7-7 and TRBJ2-5; TRBD2 matches at 11 bases. The CDR3 is made up of 16 amino acids. The germline V gene encodes CDR1 SSHAT and CDR2 FNYEAQ (reference sequence). The CDR3 DNA is TGTGCTAGCAGCTTCGGTAGCGGGAGGGCCGGGGAGACCCAGTACTTC. Its protein product is CASSFGSGRAGETQYF.

V usage is TRBV4-3 and J usage is TRBJ2-1; 10 positions agree with TRBD2. From germline, CDR1 is LGHNA and CDR2 YSLEER. The J segment lost 7 bases and the V segment lost 0 bases, leaving 6 bases of the junction unmatched. The CDR3 loop spans 16 amino acids. The CDR3 loop is CASSQDGGLAVNEQFF. DNA of the CDR3: TGCGCCAGCAGCCAAGATGGTGGACTAGCGGTAAATGAGCAGTTCTTC.

This clone was seen just once. Other DNA sequences in this specimen translate into the identical CDR3. V gene TRBV5-1 combines with J gene TRBJ1-2; tentative D call: TRBD1 (5 bases). V lost 0 bases and J 4 bases, leaving 10 bases between the germline ends. Per germline, CDR1 SGHRS and CDR2 YFSETQ. The CDR3 covers 14 residues. As DNA, the CDR3 is TGCGCCAGCAGCTTGGCCCCAGGGACCTATGGCTACACCTTC. Protein product: CASSLAPGTYGYTF.

The V gene is TRBV18, the J gene TRBJ2-7, with D perhaps matching TRBD2 (5 bases). There are 12 residues in the CDR3. Between the trimmed V and J ends, which lost 5 bases and 4 bases, there was a span of 9 bases. Germline values: CDR1 KGHSH, CDR2 LQKENI. For the CDR3, the DNA is TGTGCCAGCTCATCAGCGGAGTACGAGCAGTACTTC. This codes for CASSSAEYEQYF.

J is TRBJ2-1 and V is TRBV7-3; 8 bases match TRBD2. The CDR3 is made up of 16 amino acids. Germline-derived CDR1 and CDR2 are SGHTA and FQGTGA. Trimming took 5 bases from V and 2 from J; bases not matched to a gene: 8. The CDR3 region has the DNA TGTGCCAGCAGCCCAGAGGGTAGCGGGGCCTACAATGAGCAGTTCTTC. Translated, it gives CASSPEGSGAYNEQFF.

This sequence joins TRBV11-3 and TRBJ2-1, with 7 bases aligning to TRBD1. The CDR3 has 15 residues. Germline lookup yields CDR1 SGHNT and CDR2 YENEEA. The V and J ends lost 0 bases and 4 bases, in that order; junction bases with no gene match: 3. CDR3: CASSLDGTAYNEQFF. CDR3 sequence (DNA): TGTGCCAGCAGCTTAGATGGGACAGCTTACAATGAGCAGTTCTTC. Supplemented by reference TRBV11-3 and TRBJ2-1, the full variable domain reads EAGVVQSPRYKIIEKKQPVAFWCNPISGHNTLYWYLQNLGQGPELLIRYENEEAVDDSQLPKDRFSAERLKGVDSTLKIQPAELGDSAVYLCASSLDGTAYNEQFFGPGTRLTVL.

The chain uses TRBV2 and TRBJ1-5; maybe TRBD1 (5 bases). Germline CDR1 reads SNHLY; CDR2 reads FYNNEI. There are 14 residues in the CDR3. Between the trimmed V and J ends, which lost 5 bases and 5 bases, there was a span of 13 bases. CDR3 region: CASSKDNRHQPQHF. The CDR3, as DNA: TGTGCCAGCAGTAAGGACAACAGGCATCAGCCCCAGCATTTT.

This chain joins TRBV5-4 and TRBJ2-5, with D possibly TRBD2 on 6 matching bases. This CDR3 is built from 14 residues. V lost 4 bases, J lost 2 bases, and 12 bases lay in between. Germline CDR1 and CDR2: SGHNT and YYREEE (reference sequence). CDR3 in DNA: TGTGCCAGCAGCGCCGTAGCGGCACAAGAGACCCAGTACTTC. It encodes CASSAVAAQETQYF.

This clone showed up just once. The rearrangement joins TRBV5-1 to TRBJ1-1; the D is unclear. Between the trimmed V and J ends, which lost 4 bases and 1 base, there was a span of 17 bases. The germline V gene has CDR1 SGHRS and CDR2 YFSETQ. The CDR3 runs 16 residues. The CDR3 sequence: CASSLTTGVANTEAFF. CDR3 sequence (DNA): TGCGCCAGCAGCCTTACTACTGGGGTGGCGAACACTGAAGCTTTCTTT.

The chain recombines TRBV7-7 with TRBJ2-1; D unresolved. Trimming took off 0 bases at V and 0 bases at J, with 12 bases between the two ends. The length of the CDR3 is 17 residues. Germline V gene lookup returns CDR1 SSHAT and CDR2 FNYEAQ (reference sequence). The chain's CDR3 is CASSLATVSPSYNEQFF. The CDR3 nucleotides read TGTGCCAGCAGCTTAGCAACGGTCAGCCCCTCCTACAATGAGCAGTTCTTC. Full variable domain (remainder filled in from reference TRBV7-7 and TRBJ2-1): GAGVSQSPRYKVTKRGQDVTLRCDPISSHATLYWYQQALGQGPEFLTYFNYEAQPDKSGLPSDRFSAERPEGSISTLTIQRTEQRDSAMYRCASSLATVSPSYNEQFFGPGTRLTVL.

CDR3 DNA sequence: TGCGCCAGCAGTGAACCTACGAACAATGAGCAGTTCTTC. Protein sequence: CASSEPTNNEQFF. The gene calls are TRBV10-1 and TRBJ2-1; D is unresolved. Germline CDR1 reads WNHNN; CDR2 reads SYGVQD (reference sequence). V was cut by 3 bases and J by 5 bases, with 8 bases left in between. The CDR3 extends over 13 amino acids.

V and J are TRBV6-5 and TRBJ2-4, with a possible D match to TRBD2 (6 bases). V lost 5 bases and J lost 9, with 11 bases in between. Germline lookup yields CDR1 MNHEY and CDR2 SVGAGI. The CDR3 consists of 12 residues. The CDR3 DNA reads TGTGCCAGCAGTCCGGGACTGGGCATTCAGTACTTC. Residues: CASSPGLGIQYF.

The chain recombines TRBV30 with TRBJ2-1; D is unclear. The CDR3 runs 16 residues. Per germline, CDR1 GTSNPN and CDR2 SVGIG (reference sequence). Trimming left V 4 bases short and J 0 bases short, with 16 bases between. The CDR3 is CAWIRRRTPSYNEQFF. The CDR3 DNA reads TGTGCCTGGATTCGTCGGCGAACTCCCTCCTACAATGAGCAGTTCTTC.

The chain combines TRBV7-8 with TRBJ2-5; 13 nucleotides match TRBD2. CDR1 and CDR2 (germline): SGHVS, FQNEAQ. The CDR3 has 16 residues. The V segment lost 4 bases and the J segment 4 bases; nucleotides outside the gene matches: 6. Here the CDR3 reads CASSSFRLAGGETQYF. For the CDR3, the DNA is TGTGCCAGCAGCTCCTTTAGACTAGCGGGAGGAGAGACCCAGTACTTC.

This chain uses TRBV4-3 with TRBJ2-3, with TRBD2 matching 11 bases. J lost 0 bases, V lost 6 bases, and 11 bases had no gene match. Germline CDR1 reads LGHNA; CDR2 reads YSLEER. The CDR3 contains 18 residues. CDR3 loop: CASRQGLAENPSTDTQYF. The CDR3, as DNA: TGCGCCAGCAGACAGGGACTAGCGGAGAACCCTAGCACAGATACGCAGTATTTT.

The chain links TRBV25-1 to TRBJ2-1; unclear D gene. The CDR3 runs 14 residues. The germline V gene has CDR1 MGHDK and CDR2 SYGVNS. Trimming shortened V by 4 bases and J by 10 bases, and 17 bases separated the two germline ends. CDR3 nucleotide sequence: TGTGCCAGCAGTGGACATATAGTCCCGTCGGAGCAGTTCTTC. Its translation is CASSGHIVPSEQFF.

The rearrangement uses TRBV5-1 and TRBJ2-1; 9 bases align to TRBD2. The junction had 12 bases not matched to a gene; V was cut back by 5 bases and J by 6 bases. Germline-derived CDR1 and CDR2 are SGHRS and YFSETQ. CDR3 length: 16 residues. Here the CDR3 reads CASSRSGSDGRNEQFF. The CDR3 coding sequence is TGCGCCAGCAGTCGTAGCGGGAGTGATGGGCGCAATGAGCAGTTCTTC.